This TCR beta chain was sequenced during a study of blood T cell repertoires in COVID-19. Study as a whole: From T cells, B-cell-depleted T cells, or PBMCs came the material, which was cDNA or gDNA.

Methods used by the authors: Amplifying reference gene primers gave estimates of nucleated cell counts. Libraries were prepared by immunoSEQ multiplex PCR; TCRdb keeps only in-frame clonotypes and omits some of them. V and J calls plus clone size are reproduced from that table; the DNA served to infer D and trimming. The table records hundreds of thousands of clones, approximately 90% of them present only once. Germline-derived CDR1 and CDR2 are SGHDN and FVKESK. This CDR3 spans 16 amino acids. V lost 5 bases to trimming and J lost 7 bases; unmatched junction nucleotides: 12. Enrollees, roughly 18 to 95 years old, lived in around 23 US areas. Assignment of participants to cohorts was predicated upon participant-reported clinical history.

The genes are TRBV14 and TRBJ1-3; 9 positions match TRBD1. This receptor was obtained from a woman in her thirties or forties who had recovered from COVID-19. The sample comprised PBMCs or T cells enriched from blood (not recorded which). The CDR3 nucleotides read TGTGCCAGCAGCTCAACCCACGGACAGGGGTGGAACACCATATATTTT. Encoded protein: CASSSTHGQGWNTIYF.